The entry below describes one T cell receptor beta chain. This clonotype was seen many times. Its specific antigen is unknown. Per-base quality was not reported, and no clone a single base away is much larger than it. The data originate from a study of human T cells and chemical hapten exposure (dated by TCRdb to the early 2020s). For the wider study: For sensitization, 2% DPC in acetone was applied to a roughly 2 cm by roughly 2 cm area of upper inner arm skin. Twenty-nine alopecia patients provided blood for TCR sequencing at one to four time points (pre-sensitization, 2, 6 and 24 weeks). Throughout the roughly 25-week study period, patients were also given weekly therapeutic DPC doses on the scalp. In alopecia patients, the study followed how the peripheral blood TCR repertoire changed in vivo over primary and secondary sensitization to diphenylcyclopropenone (DPC), a hapten. The patient cohort, mostly female, included alopecia areata with under or over 50% scalp involvement, alopecia totalis and alopecia universalis. The libraries were sequenced as a pool, and the TCR yield per sample differed mostly because of small variations in library volumes within the pool. Patch testing on the upper back used Finn chambers containing 0.01% DPC, with scoring done after 6 days according to International Contact Dermatitis Research Group standards. Blood samples were taken from patients before sensitization (week 0) and at 2, 6 and about 24 weeks after DPC sensitization.

The label giving this sample's time point can be read as: pre-sensitization, week 0. This specimen's treatment or condition label, interpreted: therapeutic diphenylcyclopropenone sensitization with weekly scalp DPC. At every patch-test visit, the blood draw took place before the patch test was put on. Patients were eligible if aged 18 to 70, diagnosed with alopecia and judged suitable for DPC therapy, and pregnant patients were excluded. Unfractionated whole blood was collected in Tempus Blood RNA tubes, and total RNA was extracted from that blood. Trimming takes 3 bases from V and 5 bases from J, and the germline ends sit 10 bases apart. Measured from the cysteine to the phenylalanine, the CDR3 is 13 residues long. Left in the record is the CDR3 DNA by itself, 39 bases read in frame from the first base. Preparation of the library involved RACE. Instrument on record: NextSeq 500. Library preparation attached unique molecular identifiers to individual cDNA molecules for quantitative, reproducible TCR counting. From each blood RNA sample, both TCR alpha and TCR beta chains were sequenced. The source study handled its data this way. The median number of TCRs per sample was over 95,000, ranging from about 20,000 to 690,600. V, J and CDR3 annotation of the TCR reads was carried out using the Decombinator software suite. For the PS versus PT1 abundance plots, all samples were subsampled to the same number of TCRs (28,000). TCRs were defined as expanded if absent before sensitization and observed at least eight times at the 2-week time point. The raw public reads went through TCRdb reprocessing: fastp at Q25, MiXCR clone calling, in-frame beta chains kept. Entries that share a CDR3 protein sequence are merged under the most common genes and DNA. V and J calls and clone size were set by TCRdb, not the authors. Counted in this sample were some 300,000 distinct CDR3 sequences; 5.5% of them appeared once. The leading ten clones occupy around 8% of the sample.

Paper-wide results and their limitations: Patch test score correlated positively with the number of PT1 expanded TCRs, reaching significance at thresholds 8, 16 and 32 but not at 4. Because every patient had alopecia, a presumed autoimmune disease, the patients' immune response might differ from that of healthy individuals. DPC sensitization did not change the number of TCRs with a frequency above 1 in 1000, and there was no evidence of changes in global repertoire structure. Significantly more large CDR3 similarity clusters were formed by expanded TCRs than by pre-sensitization or healthy control sets, consistent with antigen-driven responses. Repeated subsampling changed both the strength of the expansion versus patch-test correlation and the threshold at which that correlation became significant.

Source: whole blood, taken in connection with sensitization to the hapten diphenylcyclopropenone (DPC). The rearrangement joined TRBV12-3 or TRBV12-4 to TRBJ1-1, and the D gene may be TRBD1, 5 bases matching. The receptor was derived from a woman between 18 and 30 years old with alopecia areata. Some clones in this sample may be carry-over from other donors' samples. The CDR3 reads CASSFQGRTEAFF. The bases are TGTGCCAGCAGTTTTCAGGGTAGAACTGAAGCTTTCTTT.